Detailed here is one T cell receptor beta chain. Its antigen is as yet unknown. Germline V gene sequence: CDR1 SGHRS, CDR2 YFSETQ. V was trimmed by 5 bases and J by 3 bases, leaving 18 bases between them. This CDR3 region has 15 residues. Clones were sequenced by immunoSEQ multiplex PCR, and TCRdb holds only the in-frame ones, with some missing. This sample yields 50,000 to 65,000 clones, of which approximately 78% are seen a single time; 0.69% belongs to the top ten. The data were taken from a study of OX40 agonist ivuxolimab in advanced cancers. About the research overall: Patients received intravenous ivuxolimab every 2 weeks at 0.01 to 10 mg/kg. Study-wide points: CD4+ and CD8+ T cells in blood underwent clonal expansion by week 6 at 0.1 to 3.0 mg/kg.

The sample here was CD4+ or CD8+ T cells sorted from blood, taken in a trial of the OX40 agonist ivuxolimab. V and J are TRBV5-1 and TRBJ2-7; D tentatively fits TRBD1 or TRBD2 (5 bases each). The receptor was isolated from an adult with an advanced solid tumor such as melanoma, head and neck, liver or kidney cancer. CDR3 nucleotide sequence: TGCGCCAGCAGGATGACCGGGACCCGTGGCTACGAGCAGTACTTC. This gives the protein CASRMTGTRGYEQYF.